This TCR beta chain originates from a study of T cells after yellow fever vaccination (dated by TCRdb to about 2019). Background on the whole study: The SMART-Seq v4 Ultra Low Input RNA kit was used to prepare libraries from fractions with low cell numbers. To follow T-cell clones before and after primary and booster YFV17D yellow fever vaccination, bulk TCR alpha and beta repertoires were sequenced over time. Two healthy male donors, one aged 18 to 30 and one aged 30 to 40 years, made up the cohort. Blood samples were taken at several timepoints before and after primary and secondary immunization, and bulk PBMC replicates and cell subsets were isolated. Broader findings and caveats from the paper: The secondary T-cell response was weaker than the primary response but faster, peaking on day 5 instead of day 15. After the booster, most of the clones that had expanded following primary vaccination were detected again (96% of CD4 and around nine tenths of CD8), which suggests that memory was broadly maintained. The study included only a couple of donors, which limits how far the findings can be generalized. A small fraction of clonotypes showed up in both the CD4 and CD8 compartments, probably as a result of convergent recombination. Computational filtering was needed because FACS-sorted repertoires could contain abundant contaminating clonotypes from the bulk population.

The treatment or condition label, as the study defines it: live attenuated yellow fever vaccine strain. PBMCs were isolated from peripheral blood using a standard Ficoll-Paque protocol. Dynabeads CD4 and CD8 positive selection kits were used to isolate the CD4 and CD8 T-cell fractions. RNA was extracted with TriZol from bulk PBMCs, CD4 and CD8 fractions, and dextramer-positive and dextramer-negative fractions. From the cysteine through the phenylalanine, the CDR3 covers 15 amino acids. Just CDR3 DNA is preserved here, 45 bases in frame from base 1. Germline trimming: 2 bases from V, 3 bases from J; junction bases outside gene matches: 8. For CDR1 and CDR2, the germline V gene lists SGHRS and YFSETQ. This clonotype was counted many times. Its antigen target is currently unknown. Base quality data are lacking; no much larger clone is found one base away. TCR cDNA was made using 5'RACE template switching, a step that added a universal primer site and unique molecular identifiers. cDNA synthesis was primed from both the TCR alpha and TCR beta constant segments. Library amplification involved two PCR steps, and the second step added sample barcodes and sequencing adapters. Sequencing of libraries was performed on Illumina HiSeq 2500 (2x100 bp) or NovaSeq (2x150 bp). As for the authors' bioinformatics: Reads were demultiplexed and collapsed into UMI consensus sequences with MIGEC, and V(D)J alignment was performed with MiXCR. Vaccine-responding clonotypes were identified with edgeR using replicate PBMC samples, with FDR below 0.01 and a log2 fold change above 5 up to day 15 being required. CD4 or CD8 identity was assigned to each bulk clonotype according to whether the clonotype was present at higher abundance in the sequenced CD4 repertoire or the sequenced CD8 repertoire. The public reads were reanalyzed by TCRdb: fastp trimming at Q25, MiXCR alignment, in-frame beta chains only. Every distinct CDR3 protein forms one entry, paired with its most common genes and DNA. The authors' filters were not applied to this entry. This sample holds some 70,000 distinct CDR3 sequences; over 6.5% were observed only once. 37% of the sample lies in the top ten.

This receptor was taken from a man between 18 and 29 years old who received the YFV17D yellow fever vaccine. The material was CD8+ T cells sorted from PBMCs, obtained roughly seven weeks after the first yellow fever vaccination. The V and J segments used are TRBV5-1 and TRBJ2-7, with 7 middle bases fitting TRBD2. The CDR3 here reads CASSFEQGGYYEQYF. The DNA is as follows: TGCGCCAGCAGCTTCGAGCAGGGAGGGTACTACGAGCAGTACTTC.